This T cell receptor beta chain was identified during a study of blood T cell repertoires in COVID-19. The length of the CDR3 is 13 residues. V shed 8 bases, J shed 6 bases, and the junction held 3 bases outside the gene matches. Germline CDR1 reads MNHEY; CDR2 reads SVGAGI. Assay: immunoSEQ multiplex PCR; the TCRdb copy retains only in-frame clones and omits some. The sample lists 200,000 to 300,000 clones; around 92% were seen once. The specimen was peripheral blood. The gene calls are TRBV6-5 and TRBJ2-1; 11 bases map to TRBD2. The clonotype comes from a person aged 18 to 29 with COVID-19, enrolled during active disease. The DNA for the CDR3 is TGTGCCAGCGCCGGGACTAGCGGCAATGAGCAGTTCTTC. This sequence encodes CASAGTSGNEQFF.